This TCR beta chain emerged from a study of graft-versus-host responses after intestinal transplantation. Study at large: Transplant recipients had multivisceral, liver-intestinal, or isolated intestinal grafts.

Remarks on this clone: Its antigen is as yet unknown.

Germline V CDR1 and CDR2: SGHAT, FQNNGV. V lost 1 base to trimming and J lost 0 bases, with 6 bases between them. There are 14 residues in the CDR3. Repertoires were generated with immunoSEQ multiplex PCR, while TCRdb's copy carries only in-frame clones and drops some. The sample yields fewer than 110,000 clones, 90% to 95% seen once. This receptor was obtained from a human donor who received an intestinal transplant. The starting material was unstimulated CD8+ T cells sorted from spleen or lymph node cells, obtained before intestinal transplant. V is TRBV11-2 and J is TRBJ1-1, with D uncertain. The CDR3 DNA is TGTGCCAGCAGCTTAGGGCGGATGAACACTGAAGCTTTCTTT. Its protein is CASSLGRMNTEAFF.